A single sample gave rise to the 9 T cell receptor beta chains below, sequenced in a study of blood T cell repertoires in COVID-19. TCRdb keeps only in-frame clones here, not all; method: immunoSEQ multiplex PCR. The table lists more than 200,000 clones, under 90% of them singletons, with roughly 2.7% in the top ten. The sequenced sample was peripheral blood. These receptor sequences come from a woman aged 40 to 50 with active or convalescent COVID-19.

The chain recombines TRBV7-2 with TRBJ2-7; D is ambiguous. V was shortened by 5 bases and J by 3 bases, with 14 bases between the two germline ends. This CDR3 has 14 residues. CDR1 and CDR2 from the germline V gene are SGHTA and FQGNSA. In DNA, the CDR3 is TGTGCCAGCAGCCACGGAAATACGGGCTACGAGCAGTACTTC. Translating gives CASSHGNTGYEQYF. Looking up the rest from reference TRBV7-2 and TRBJ2-7 gives the full variable domain: GAGVSQSPSNKVTEKGKDVELRCDPISGHTALYWYRQSLGQGLEFLIYFQGNSAPDKSGLPSDRFSAERTGGSVSTLTIQRTQQEDSAVYLCASSHGNTGYEQYFGPGTRLTVT.

V and J are TRBV5-5 and TRBJ1-1; D not resolved. Trimming left V 3 bases short and J 0 bases short, with 15 bases between. Germline V gives CDR1 SGHKS, CDR2 YYEKEE (reference sequence). The CDR3 sequence is 16 residues long. In DNA form, the CDR3 reads TGTGCCAGCAGCTCTGGGGAGACATGGGTGAACACTGAAGCTTTCTTT. Amino acid sequence: CASSSGETWVNTEAFF.

CDR3 in DNA: TGTGCCAGCAGTTACCAGCGGGGTTCGAGCTATGGCTACACCTTC. Amino acid sequence: CASSYQRGSSYGYTF. The rearrangement uses TRBV6-5 and TRBJ1-2; D remains unclear. V lost 2 bases and J lost 4, with 14 bases in between. In germline, CDR1 is MNHEY, CDR2 SVGAGI. CDR3 length: 15 residues.

The gene calls are TRBV5-1 and TRBJ2-1; 9 bases match TRBD2. V dropped 4 bases and J dropped 4; count of bases not matched to a gene: 9. Per germline, CDR1 SGHRS and CDR2 YFSETQ. This CDR3 is built from 16 residues. The CDR3 coding sequence is TGCGCCAGCAGCCCCCCCCCTAGCGGGACATACAATGAGCAGTTCTTC. Protein product: CASSPPPSGTYNEQFF.

V usage is TRBV6-5 and J usage is TRBJ1-1; 9 bases line up with TRBD1. V gave up 2 bases and J gave up 2 bases; unmatched junction bases: 6. CDR3 length: 16 residues. Germline CDR1 and CDR2: MNHEY and SVGAGI. CDR3 DNA sequence: TGTGCCAGCAGTTACACCGGGACAGGGAGAAACACTGAAGCTTTCTTT. It is translated as CASSYTGTGRNTEAFF.

This clone appeared once. The chain employs TRBV30 and TRBJ1-1, with 7 nucleotides matching TRBD1. The CDR3 has 12 amino acids. The J segment lost 3 bases and the V segment lost 2 bases, leaving 0 bases of the junction unmatched. Germline loops: CDR1 GTSNPN, CDR2 SVGIG (reference sequence). For the CDR3, the DNA is TGTGCCTGGAGTACAGGGGACACTGAAGCTTTCTTT. Translating it yields CAWSTGDTEAFF.

This clone appeared a single time. V and J are TRBV6-5 and TRBJ1-2; D is possibly TRBD1 (5 bases). CDR3 size: 14 residues. Germline values: CDR1 MNHEY, CDR2 SVGAGI. V was shortened by 2 bases and J by 2 bases, with 9 bases between the two germline ends. This CDR3 reads CASSYLGANYGYTF. The DNA for the CDR3 is TGTGCCAGCAGTTACCTTGGGGCGAACTATGGCTACACCTTC.

This sequence joins TRBV5-6 and TRBJ2-7, with D possibly TRBD2 on 6 matching bases. V lost 4 bases and J 2 bases, leaving 22 bases between the germline ends. Germline assignment: CDR1 SGHDT and CDR2 YYEEEE. The CDR3 spans 17 residues. CDR3 protein: CASSGPPPGDFPYEQYF. Here the CDR3 DNA reads TGTGCCAGCAGCGGCCCGCCTCCCGGGGACTTTCCCTACGAGCAGTACTTC.

The chain employs TRBV30 and TRBJ1-4; D is possibly TRBD1 (6 bases). The CDR3 covers 16 residues. V dropped 0 bases and J dropped 0 bases, with 11 bases sitting between them. Germline CDR1 and CDR2: GTSNPN and SVGIG (reference sequence). CDR3 in amino acids: CAWSVARTATNEKLFF. DNA of the CDR3: TGTGCCTGGAGTGTGGCCAGGACAGCAACTAATGAAAAACTGTTTTTT.